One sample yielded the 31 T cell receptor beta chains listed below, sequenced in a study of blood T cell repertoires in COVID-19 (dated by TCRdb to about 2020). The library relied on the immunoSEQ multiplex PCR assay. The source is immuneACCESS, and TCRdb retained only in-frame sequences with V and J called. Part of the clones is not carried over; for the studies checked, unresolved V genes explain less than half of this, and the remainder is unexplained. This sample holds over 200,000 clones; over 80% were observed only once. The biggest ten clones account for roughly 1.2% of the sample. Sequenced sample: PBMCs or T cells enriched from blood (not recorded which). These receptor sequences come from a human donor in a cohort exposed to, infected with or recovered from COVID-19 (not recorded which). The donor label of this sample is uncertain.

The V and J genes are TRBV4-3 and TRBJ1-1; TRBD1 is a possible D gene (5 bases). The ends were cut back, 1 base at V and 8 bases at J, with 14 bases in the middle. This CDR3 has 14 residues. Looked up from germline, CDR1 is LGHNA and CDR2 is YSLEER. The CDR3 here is CASSQVGGEVEAFF. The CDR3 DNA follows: TGCGCCAGCAGCCAAGTTGGAGGGGAAGTAGAAGCTTTCTTT.

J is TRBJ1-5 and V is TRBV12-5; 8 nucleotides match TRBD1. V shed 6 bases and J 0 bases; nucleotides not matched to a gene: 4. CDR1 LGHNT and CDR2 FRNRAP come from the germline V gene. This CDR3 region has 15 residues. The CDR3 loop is CASGLGQDSNQPQHF. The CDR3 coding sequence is TGTGCTAGTGGCCTGGGACAGGATAGCAATCAGCCCCAGCATTTT.

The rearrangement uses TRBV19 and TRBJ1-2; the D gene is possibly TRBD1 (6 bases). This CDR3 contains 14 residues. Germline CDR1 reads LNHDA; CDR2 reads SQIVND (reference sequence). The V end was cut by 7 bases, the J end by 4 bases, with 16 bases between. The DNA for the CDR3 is TGTGCCAGTACCCCAGAACAAGGGGGCTATGGCTACACCTTC. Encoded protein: CASTPEQGGYGYTF.

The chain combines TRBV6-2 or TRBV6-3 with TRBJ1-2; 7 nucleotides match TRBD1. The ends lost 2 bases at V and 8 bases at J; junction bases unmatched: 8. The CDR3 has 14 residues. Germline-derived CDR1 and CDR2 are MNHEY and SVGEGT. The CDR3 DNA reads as TGTGCCAGCAGTTACCGACAGGGTACAGGAGGCTACACCTTC. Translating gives CASSYRQGTGGYTF.

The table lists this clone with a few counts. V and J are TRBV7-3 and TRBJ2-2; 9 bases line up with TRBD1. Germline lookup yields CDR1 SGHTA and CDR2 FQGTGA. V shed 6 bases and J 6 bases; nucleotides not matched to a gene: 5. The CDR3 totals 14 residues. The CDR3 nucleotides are TGTGCCAGCAGACCTACAGGGGGCCCCGGGGAGCTGTTTTTT. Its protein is CASRPTGGPGELFF.

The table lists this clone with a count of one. Here the CDR3 DNA reads TGTGCCAGCAGTTACCGACCGGGTCGCTCCTACAATGAGCAGTTCTTC. Translated: CASSYRPGRSYNEQFF. This chain links TRBV6-2 or TRBV6-3 with TRBJ2-1, with D unresolved. The CDR3 loop spans 16 amino acids. Germline CDR1 reads MNHEY; CDR2 reads SVGEGT. Trimming shortened V by 2 bases and J by 0 bases, and 11 bases separated the two germline ends.

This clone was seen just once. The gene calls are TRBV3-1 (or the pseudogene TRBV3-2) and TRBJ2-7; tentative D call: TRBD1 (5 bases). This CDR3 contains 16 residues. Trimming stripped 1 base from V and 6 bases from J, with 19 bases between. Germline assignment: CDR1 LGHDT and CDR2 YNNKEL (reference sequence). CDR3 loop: CASSQGYRQGWGEQYF. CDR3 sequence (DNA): TGTGCCAGCAGCCAAGGGTACAGGCAGGGTTGGGGCGAGCAGTACTTC.

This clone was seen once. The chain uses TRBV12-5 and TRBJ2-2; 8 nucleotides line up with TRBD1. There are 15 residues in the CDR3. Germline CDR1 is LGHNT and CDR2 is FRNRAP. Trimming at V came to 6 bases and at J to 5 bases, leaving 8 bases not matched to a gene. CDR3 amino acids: CASGPGQGKTGELFF. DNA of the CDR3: TGTGCTAGTGGCCCCGGACAGGGAAAAACCGGGGAGCTGTTTTTT.

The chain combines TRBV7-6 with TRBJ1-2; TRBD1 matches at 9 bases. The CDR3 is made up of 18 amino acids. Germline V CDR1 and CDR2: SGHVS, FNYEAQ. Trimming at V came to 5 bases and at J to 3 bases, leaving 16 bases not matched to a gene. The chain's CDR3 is CASSPYFRSDRGDYGYTF. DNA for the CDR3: TGTGCCAGCAGCCCATATTTTCGTTCGGACAGGGGCGACTATGGCTACACCTTC.

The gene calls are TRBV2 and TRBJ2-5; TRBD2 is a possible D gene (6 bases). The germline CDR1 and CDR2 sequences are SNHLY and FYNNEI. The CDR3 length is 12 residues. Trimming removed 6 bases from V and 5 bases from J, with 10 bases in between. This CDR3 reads CASRGDSETQYF. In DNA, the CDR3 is TGTGCCAGCAGGGGGGACTCCGAGACCCAGTACTTC.

The CDR3 DNA sequence: TGTGCCAGCTCACCCCCCGCAGGGGGTGAGCAGTTCTTC. As protein: CASSPPAGGEQFF. This chain joins TRBV18 and TRBJ2-1; 7 nucleotides match TRBD1. The CDR3 has 13 amino acids. Germline V gene sequence: CDR1 KGHSH, CDR2 LQKENI. J lost 9 bases, V lost 3 bases, and 5 bases had no gene match.

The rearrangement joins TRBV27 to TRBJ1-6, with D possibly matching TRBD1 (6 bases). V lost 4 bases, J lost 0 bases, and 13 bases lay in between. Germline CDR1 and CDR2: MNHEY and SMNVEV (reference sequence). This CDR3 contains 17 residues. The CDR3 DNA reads TGTGCCAGCAGTTCCTCGACGGACAGCTCCTATAATTCACCCCTCCACTTT. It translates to CASSSSTDSSYNSPLHF.

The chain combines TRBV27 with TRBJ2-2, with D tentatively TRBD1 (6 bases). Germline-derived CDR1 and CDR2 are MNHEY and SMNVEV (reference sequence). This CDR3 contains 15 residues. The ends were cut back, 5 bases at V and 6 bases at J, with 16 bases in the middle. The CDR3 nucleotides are TGTGCCAGCAGTGATACAGGGAAGGGTGCCGGGGAGCTGTTTTTT. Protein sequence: CASSDTGKGAGELFF.

In DNA, the CDR3 is TGTGCCAGCTCACCACCGGGTCGGGGTTCTGGAAACACCATATATTTT. Its protein is CASSPPGRGSGNTIYF. This sequence joins TRBV18 and TRBJ1-3; no definite D call. This CDR3 comprises 16 residues. Germline CDR1 KGHSH, CDR2 LQKENI. V gave up 0 bases and J gave up 1 base, with 10 bases separating them.

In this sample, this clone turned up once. CDR3 residues: CASSLWVGQGLGQPQHF. The CDR3 DNA is TGTGCCAGCAGTTTATGGGTGGGACAGGGGCTGGGTCAGCCCCAGCATTTT. The chain has TRBV28 and TRBJ1-5; 10 bases are a match to TRBD1. Germline lookup yields CDR1 MDHEN and CDR2 SYDVKM. With V trimmed by 0 bases and J by 6 bases, 8 bases remained unmatched. CDR3 length: 17 residues.

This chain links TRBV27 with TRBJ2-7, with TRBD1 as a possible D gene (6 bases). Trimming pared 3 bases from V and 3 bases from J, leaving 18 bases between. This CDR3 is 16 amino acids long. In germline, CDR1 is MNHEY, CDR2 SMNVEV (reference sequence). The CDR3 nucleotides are TGTGCCAGCAGTTTTCAACAGGGAGAGTTAAACTACGAGCAGTACTTC. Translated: CASSFQQGELNYEQYF.

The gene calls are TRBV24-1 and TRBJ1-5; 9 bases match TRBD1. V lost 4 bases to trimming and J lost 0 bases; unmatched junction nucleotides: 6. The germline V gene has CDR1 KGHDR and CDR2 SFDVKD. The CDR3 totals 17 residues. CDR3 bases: TGTGCCACCAGTGACCATAGGGGACAGGGTAGCAATCAGCCCCAGCATTTT. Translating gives CATSDHRGQGSNQPQHF.

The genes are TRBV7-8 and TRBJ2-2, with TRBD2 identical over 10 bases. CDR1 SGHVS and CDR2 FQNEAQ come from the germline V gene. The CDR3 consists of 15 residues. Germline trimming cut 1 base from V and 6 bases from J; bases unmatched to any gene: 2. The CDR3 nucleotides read TGTGCCAGCAGCTTAGTTGGGACTAGCGCCGGGGAGCTGTTTTTT. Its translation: CASSLVGTSAGELFF.

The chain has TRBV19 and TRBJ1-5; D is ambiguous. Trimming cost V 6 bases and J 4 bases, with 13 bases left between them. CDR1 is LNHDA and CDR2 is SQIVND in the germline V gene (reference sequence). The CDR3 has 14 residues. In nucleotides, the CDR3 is TGTGCCAGTAGCGAGGACGGACTTAATCAGCCCCAGCATTTT. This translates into CASSEDGLNQPQHF.

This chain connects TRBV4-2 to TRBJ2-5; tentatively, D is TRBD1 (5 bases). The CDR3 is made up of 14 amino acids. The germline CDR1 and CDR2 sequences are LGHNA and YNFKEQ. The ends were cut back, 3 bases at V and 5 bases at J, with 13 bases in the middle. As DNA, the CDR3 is TGTGCCAGCAGCCATCCAGGGTCCGGGGAGACCCAGTACTTC. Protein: CASSHPGSGETQYF.

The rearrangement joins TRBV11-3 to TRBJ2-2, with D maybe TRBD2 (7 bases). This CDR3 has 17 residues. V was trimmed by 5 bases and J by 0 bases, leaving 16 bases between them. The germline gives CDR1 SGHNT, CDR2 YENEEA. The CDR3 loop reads CASSPRGGDTNTGELFF. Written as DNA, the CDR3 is TGTGCCAGCAGCCCCCGAGGGGGGGACACGAACACCGGGGAGCTGTTTTTT.

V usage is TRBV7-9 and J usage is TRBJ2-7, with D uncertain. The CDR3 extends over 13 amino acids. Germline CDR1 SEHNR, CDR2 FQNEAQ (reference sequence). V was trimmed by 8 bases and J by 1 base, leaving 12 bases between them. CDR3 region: CASLRGSSYEQYF. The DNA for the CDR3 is TGTGCCAGCTTGCGAGGCTCTTCCTACGAGCAGTACTTC. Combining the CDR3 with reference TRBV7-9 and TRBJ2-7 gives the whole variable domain DTGVSQNPRHKITKRGQNVTFRCDPISEHNRLYWYRQTLGQGPEFLTYFQNEAQLEKSRLLSDRFSAERPKGSFSTLEIQRTEQGDSAMYLCASLRGSSYEQYFGPGTRLTVT.

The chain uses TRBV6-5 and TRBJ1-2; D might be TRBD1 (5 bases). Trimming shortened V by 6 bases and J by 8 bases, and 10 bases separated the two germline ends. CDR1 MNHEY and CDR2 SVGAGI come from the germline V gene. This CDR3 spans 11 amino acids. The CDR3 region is CASRRAGGYTF. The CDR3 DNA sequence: TGTGCCAGCAGACGTGCAGGGGGCTACACCTTC.

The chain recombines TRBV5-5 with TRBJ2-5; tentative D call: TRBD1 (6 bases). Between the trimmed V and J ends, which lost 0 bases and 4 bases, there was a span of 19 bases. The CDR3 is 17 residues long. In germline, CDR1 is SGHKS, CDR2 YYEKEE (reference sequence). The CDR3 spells CASSLVARGILGETQYF. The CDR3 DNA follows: TGTGCCAGCAGCTTGGTAGCTAGGGGGATATTAGGAGAGACCCAGTACTTC.

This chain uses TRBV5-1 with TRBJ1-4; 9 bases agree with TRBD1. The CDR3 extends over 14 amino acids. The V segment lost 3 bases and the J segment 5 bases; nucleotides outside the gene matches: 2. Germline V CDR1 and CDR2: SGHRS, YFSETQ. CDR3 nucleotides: TGCGCCAGCAGCTCCGGGACAGGGAATGAAAAACTGTTTTTT. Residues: CASSSGTGNEKLFF. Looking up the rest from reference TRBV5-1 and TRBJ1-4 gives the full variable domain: KAGVTQTPRYLIKTRGQQVTLSCSPISGHRSVSWYQQTPGQGLQFLFEYFSETQRNKGNFPGRFSGRQFSNSRSEMNVSTLELGDSALYLCASSSGTGNEKLFFGSGTQLSVL.

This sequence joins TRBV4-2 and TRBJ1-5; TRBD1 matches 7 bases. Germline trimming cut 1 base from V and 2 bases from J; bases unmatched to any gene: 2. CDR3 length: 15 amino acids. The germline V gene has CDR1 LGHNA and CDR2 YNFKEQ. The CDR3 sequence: CASSQATGGNQPQHF. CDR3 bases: TGTGCCAGCAGCCAAGCTACAGGGGGCAATCAGCCCCAGCATTTT.

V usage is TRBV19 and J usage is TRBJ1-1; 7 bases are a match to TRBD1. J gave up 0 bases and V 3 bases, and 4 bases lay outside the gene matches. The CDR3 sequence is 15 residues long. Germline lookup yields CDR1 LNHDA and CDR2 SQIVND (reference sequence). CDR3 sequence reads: CASSIPGGLNTEAFF. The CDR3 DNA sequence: TGTGCCAGTAGTATTCCAGGGGGGCTGAACACTGAAGCTTTCTTT.

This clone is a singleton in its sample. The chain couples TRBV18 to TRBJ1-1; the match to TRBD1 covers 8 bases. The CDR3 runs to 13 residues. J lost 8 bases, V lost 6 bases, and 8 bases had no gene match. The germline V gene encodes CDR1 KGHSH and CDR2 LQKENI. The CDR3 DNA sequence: TGTGCCAGCTCGCTAGGACAGGGAAGCGAAGCTTTCTTT. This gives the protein CASSLGQGSEAFF.

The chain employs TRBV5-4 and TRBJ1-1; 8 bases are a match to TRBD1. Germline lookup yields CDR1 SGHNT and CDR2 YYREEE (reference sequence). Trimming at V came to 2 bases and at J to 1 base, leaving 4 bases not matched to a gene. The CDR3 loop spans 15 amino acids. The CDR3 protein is CASSFRTGSNTEAFF. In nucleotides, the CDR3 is TGTGCCAGCAGCTTCCGGACAGGGTCGAACACTGAAGCTTTCTTT.

This CDR3 is CASSHSNSVEKLFF. The CDR3 DNA sequence: TGTGCCAGCAGCCACTCCAATTCGGTGGAAAAACTGTTTTTT. The chain recombines TRBV7-8 with TRBJ1-4; D remains unclear. Germline V gene lookup returns CDR1 SGHVS and CDR2 FQNEAQ. There are 14 residues in the CDR3. The V gene lost 5 bases and the J gene lost 8 bases, with 15 bases spanning the gap.

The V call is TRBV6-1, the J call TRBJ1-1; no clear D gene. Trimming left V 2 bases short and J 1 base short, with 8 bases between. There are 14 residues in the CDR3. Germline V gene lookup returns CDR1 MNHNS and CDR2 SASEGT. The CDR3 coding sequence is TGTGCCAGCAGTGAATGGTGGAGGAACACTGAAGCTTTCTTT. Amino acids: CASSEWWRNTEAFF.